These 3 T cell receptor beta chains originate from one sample sequenced in a study of CD8 T cells in ankylosing spondylitis. Study outcomes and limitations: Apparently characteristic of ankylosing spondylitis blood was a TCR beta motif (roughly eight highly homologous variants).

For these TCRs, the target antigens are not known. TCRdb ran MiXCR on the 5' RACE reads and lists one entry per CDR3 protein. The sample carries more than 400,000 distinct CDR3 sequences, over 4% recorded once. Sequencing was performed on blood, either unsorted or a sorted T cell fraction (not recorded which). These receptors were taken from a male donor with ankylosing spondylitis.

The sample holds many counts of this clonotype. The CDR3 reads CSARVFRDRSYNEQFF. The CDR3 coding sequence is TGCAGTGCTAGAGTTTTCCGGGACAGGAGCTACAATGAGCAGTTCTTC. V usage is TRBV20-1 and J usage is TRBJ2-1, with TRBD1 matching 8 bases. The CDR3 runs 16 residues. The germline CDR1 and CDR2 sequences are DFQATT and SNEGSKA (reference sequence). J lost 3 bases, V lost 1 base, and 8 bases had no gene match.

This clonotype occurred many times. The chain links TRBV12-3 or TRBV12-4 to TRBJ1-3; weak D call: TRBD1 (5 bases). V lost 5 bases, J lost 2 bases, and 16 bases lay in between. This CDR3 region has 16 residues. The CDR3 DNA follows: TGTGCCAGCAGTAGGGCACAGGTGACGGCTGGAAACACCATATATTTT. It is translated as CASSRAQVTAGNTIYF.

This clonotype has ten or more counts. The rearrangement joins TRBV20-1 to TRBJ2-3, with unresolved D. Per the germline V gene, CDR1 is DFQATT and CDR2 is SNEGSKA (reference sequence). CDR3 length: 12 amino acids. The V gene lost 7 bases and the J gene lost 4 bases, with 12 bases spanning the gap. In DNA form, the CDR3 reads TGCAGTGTCTATAGGGCCTCAGATACGCAGTATTTT. Translating gives CSVYRASDTQYF.